A selection of T cell receptor beta chains follows, all from one sample in a study of long-term antiretroviral therapy in people with HIV. The repertoire was sequenced with immunoSEQ multiplex PCR; TCRdb's copy has only in-frame clones and lacks some. Of approximately 24,000 clones listed, 70% to 90% are singletons. This specimen consisted of unsorted PBMCs, obtained about 4.5 years after starting antiretroviral therapy. These receptors all come from a man aged 25-45 years with HIV. The CDR3 runs from the conserved cysteine through the conserved F or W. The D gene is left open where the match is weak. The size of a clone is reported for some rows only, either as once, few or many, or as a class for expanded clones.

V gene,J gene,D gene,clone size,CDR3 DNA,CDR3 protein
TRBV5-1,TRBJ2-5,.,.,TGCGCCAGCAGCGAGGGAGCGGGTGAGACCCAGTACTTC,CASSEGAGETQYF
TRBV5-1,TRBJ1-2,.,.,TGCGCCAGCAGCTTGGGAGGCGGGCTCGGAGACTATGGCTACACCTTC,CASSLGGGLGDYGYTF
TRBV7-6,TRBJ2-2,TRBD1,.,TGTGCCAGCAGCCAAAGGGGGCGCTGGACCGGGGAGCTGTTTTTT,CASSQRGRWTGELFF
TRBV6-5,TRBJ1-3,.,.,TGTGCCAGCAGGAAACGACGGAGCTCTGGAAACACCATATATTTT,CASRKRRSSGNTIYF
TRBV6-5,TRBJ1-3,.,.,TGTGCCAGCAGGGAGAGGGGAGGGTGGGGAAACACCATATATTTT,CASRERGGWGNTIYF
TRBV25-1,TRBJ2-7,TRBD2,once,TGTGCCAGCAGTGATACTAGCGGTACCTACGAGCAGTACTTC,CASSDTSGTYEQYF
TRBV7-2,TRBJ2-3,.,.,TGTGCCAGCAGCTATTCGCAAGATACGCAGTATTTT,CASSYSQDTQYF
TRBV9,TRBJ2-3,TRBD2,.,TGTGCCAGCAGCCCTGGGACTAGCGGGGGCGCAGATACGCAGTATTTT,CASSPGTSGGADTQYF
TRBV11-2,TRBJ1-3,.,.,TGTGCCAGCAGCGACGGGACGGATGCTGGAAACACCATATATTTT,CASSDGTDAGNTIYF
TRBV11-2,TRBJ2-7,TRBD1,.,TGTGCCAGCAGCTTAGAGCCGACAGGGACAGGCTACGAGCAGTACTTC,CASSLEPTGTGYEQYF
TRBV7-3,TRBJ2-2,TRBD1,.,TGTGCCAGCAGCTCGTTTGGTGGGACAGGGGTTGGGGGTCGCACCGGGGAGCTGTTTTTT,CASSSFGGTGVGGRTGELFF
TRBV7-9,TRBJ2-7,.,.,TGTGCCAGCACCCACGACATGTGGGAGCAGTACTTC,CASTHDMWEQYF
TRBV7-8,TRBJ1-2,.,once,TGTGCCAGCAGCTTAGCGCAGATAAGGACCTACGGCTACACCTTC,CASSLAQIRTYGYTF
TRBV13,TRBJ2-7,.,.,TGTGCCAGCAGCTTGTCTGCAGGCACTTCCTACGAGCAGTACTTC,CASSLSAGTSYEQYF
TRBV5-1,TRBJ1-1,.,.,TGCGCCAGCAGCTTGGAAGGGAACACTGAAGCTTTCTTT,CASSLEGNTEAFF
TRBV7-2,TRBJ1-5,.,.,TGTGCCAGCAGCTTAGTACAGGCGCTAGGGCCCCAGCATTTT,CASSLVQALGPQHF
TRBV4-3,TRBJ1-3,.,.,TGCGCCAGCAGCCAAGCGACAGACCCAGGAAACACCATATATTTT,CASSQATDPGNTIYF
TRBV19,TRBJ1-5,.,once,TGTGCCAGTAGTATTTCGGGGGGCCAGCCCCAGCATTTT,CASSISGGQPQHF
TRBV19,TRBJ2-6,TRBD1,.,TGTGCCAGTAGTATAGGGCTGGACAGGGGGCCTGGGGCCAACGTCCTGACTTTC,CASSIGLDRGPGANVLTF
TRBV4-1,TRBJ2-7,TRBD2,.,TGCGCCAGCAGCCAAGGGACTAGTGATGGCGAGCAGTACTTC,CASSQGTSDGEQYF
TRBV9,TRBJ2-7,.,.,TGTGCCAGCAGCGTAGAGGGTCCAGGGGCCGAGCAGTACTTC,CASSVEGPGAEQYF
TRBV5-1,TRBJ2-7,.,.,TGCGCCAGCAGCTTGGCCAGAGCCTACGAGCAGTACTTC,CASSLARAYEQYF
TRBV27,TRBJ2-7,.,.,TGTGCCAGCAGTTTAGGGAGAGACATATCCTACGAGCAGTACTTC,CASSLGRDISYEQYF
TRBV7-9,TRBJ2-6,.,.,TGTGCCAGCAGCTTAATTGGGGCCAACGTCCTGACTTTC,CASSLIGANVLTF
TRBV5-5,TRBJ1-1,.,once,TGTGCCAGCAGCTTGGGGGTAGGGGTGGGTACTGAAGCTTTCTTT,CASSLGVGVGTEAFF
TRBV6-5,TRBJ2-1,.,.,TGTGCCAGCAGTTACTTCTCCCCCTACAATGAGCAGTTCTTC,CASSYFSPYNEQFF
TRBV7-9,TRBJ2-5,TRBD1,.,TGTGCCAGCAGCAATCCCCCCCTCCCGGGACAGGGGTCGGGGGAGACCCAGTACTTC,CASSNPPLPGQGSGETQYF
TRBV5-6,TRBJ2-7,TRBD1,.,TGTGCCAGCAGCCGTACAGGGGCCTACGAGCAGTACTTC,CASSRTGAYEQYF
TRBV27,TRBJ2-7,.,.,TGTGCCAGCAGTCCCTGGGACTCCTACGAGCAGTACTTC,CASSPWDSYEQYF
TRBV11-2,TRBJ1-1,.,.,TGTGCCAGCAGCTTAGTGGGGTCAGGATCTGAAGCTTTCTTT,CASSLVGSGSEAFF
TRBV12-5,TRBJ2-7,TRBD2,.,TGTGCTAGTGGTTTGACTAGCGGGAAGGAGTACGAGCAGTACTTC,CASGLTSGKEYEQYF
TRBV5-6,TRBJ2-3,.,.,TGTGCCAGCAGCATCTGGGCCTCCCCAGATACGCAGTATTTT,CASSIWASPDTQYF
TRBV4-1,TRBJ1-1,.,.,TGCGCCAGCAGCCAGACATTGGGACACCCCACTGAAGCTTTCTTT,CASSQTLGHPTEAFF
TRBV6-5,TRBJ1-2,.,.,TGTGCCAGCAGTTACTCGAGGACAGCCTATGGCTACACCTTC,CASSYSRTAYGYTF
TRBV7-9,TRBJ2-3,TRBD2,.,TGTGCCAGCAGCTTACGCACTAGCGGACCAAGTGCTAGCACAGATACGCAGTATTTT,CASSLRTSGPSASTDTQYF
TRBV6-1,TRBJ2-2,.,.,TGTGCCAGCATTTGGCAGTTGTGGTCCGGGGAGCTGTTTTTT,CASIWQLWSGELFF
TRBV5-4,TRBJ2-3,.,.,TGTGCCAGCAGTCCGGGGGGCCGAAGCACAGATACGCAGTATTTT,CASSPGGRSTDTQYF
TRBV2,TRBJ2-5,TRBD2,.,TGTGCCAGCAGGGGACTAGCGGGGATGCAAGAGACCCAGTACTTC,CASRGLAGMQETQYF
TRBV6-1,TRBJ1-1,.,.,TGTGCCAGCAGTGAAGCCTCCCGGAACACTGAAGCTTTCTTT,CASSEASRNTEAFF
TRBV6-5,TRBJ2-7,TRBD1,.,TGTGCCAGCAGAACAATACAGGGGGGCTACGAGCAGTACTTC,CASRTIQGGYEQYF
TRBV9,TRBJ1-1,.,.,TGTGCCAGCAGCCCAAGTCCTCCAGCAATGAACACTGAAGCTTTCTTT,CASSPSPPAMNTEAFF
TRBV30,TRBJ1-4,.,.,TGTGCCTGGAGTGTAAGGGATGAAAAACTGTTTTTT,CAWSVRDEKLFF
TRBV10-3,TRBJ1-1,TRBD1,once,TGTGCCATCAGCCCGGGACAGGACGGAACTACTGAAGCTTTCTTT,CAISPGQDGTTEAFF
TRBV25-1,TRBJ1-4,.,once,TGTGCCAGCAGTGAGTGGGGGCGCGGTGGATTTGAAAAACTGTTTTTT,CASSEWGRGGFEKLFF
TRBV4-1,TRBJ2-2,TRBD2,.,TGCGCCAGCTCCGGGTCTAGCGGTAACACCGGGGAGCTGTTTTTT,CASSGSSGNTGELFF
TRBV19,TRBJ2-7,TRBD2,.,TGTGCCAGTAGTCCTCAGCGGGAAGTTGGATACGAGCAGTACTTC,CASSPQREVGYEQYF
TRBV9,TRBJ2-1,.,.,TGTGCCAGCAGCGAAGACTTTCTGGATGAGCAGTTCTTC,CASSEDFLDEQFF
TRBV7-8,TRBJ1-6,.,.,TGTGCCAGCATTCCCGCGGGAGACAGTAGTTCACCCCTCCACTTT,CASIPAGDSSSPLHF
TRBV15,TRBJ2-7,TRBD2,.,TGTGCCACCAGCGAGGGACTAGTTTCAACCGGCTACGAGCAGTACTTC,CATSEGLVSTGYEQYF
TRBV14,TRBJ1-2,.,once,TGTGCCAGCAGCCAAGGGGCTTTTGGGGCGAACTATGGCTACACCTTC,CASSQGAFGANYGYTF
TRBV19,TRBJ2-7,TRBD1,few,TGTGCCAGTAGTAAAGACAGGGACTACGAGCAGTACTTC,CASSKDRDYEQYF
TRBV25-1,TRBJ2-7,.,.,TGTGCCAGCAGTGCCCGGACTGGCGGGGTAGGGTCCTACGAGCAGTACTTC,CASSARTGGVGSYEQYF
TRBV19,TRBJ2-7,TRBD1,.,TGTGCCAGTAGTACAACCGGGACAGGGACGTCCTACGAGCAGTACTTC,CASSTTGTGTSYEQYF
TRBV27,TRBJ2-2,.,.,TGTGCCAGCTCTTGGGGCTCGAACACCGGGGAGCTGTTTTTT,CASSWGSNTGELFF
TRBV19,TRBJ1-4,.,.,TGTGCCAGTAGTCAACGTGGGCAGGATGAAAAACTGTTTTTT,CASSQRGQDEKLFF